The 13 T cell receptor beta chains below were found in one sample sequenced in a study of brain T cells in children with intractable seizures. This table comes from immunoSEQ multiplex PCR, and its TCRdb copy is limited to in-frame clones, with some not included. The sample lists tens of thousands of clones, just over 90% occurring once. This specimen was peripheral blood, taken at surgery. These receptors all stem from a boy under three years old with tuberous sclerosis and intractable seizures.

J is TRBJ2-1 and V is TRBV11-1, with 7 positions matching TRBD2. This CDR3 is 13 amino acids long. CDR1 is SGHAT, CDR2 FQDESV, per germline (reference sequence). V trimming: 8 bases; J trimming: 4 bases; junction bases outside the gene matches: 5. The CDR3 region has the DNA TGTGCCAGCTCGGGGGGAGGGTACAATGAGCAGTTCTTC. This gives the protein CASSGGGYNEQFF.

V is TRBV24-1 and J is TRBJ2-1; 12 nucleotides line up with TRBD2. CDR3 size: 16 residues. V shed 3 bases, J shed 4 bases, and the junction held 3 bases outside the gene matches. CDR1 and CDR2 from the germline V gene are KGHDR and SFDVKD. This CDR3 reads CATSDTSGRNYNEQFF. The CDR3 bases are TGTGCCACCAGTGATACTAGCGGGAGGAATTACAATGAGCAGTTCTTC.

With respect to this clone: Other DNA sequences from this sample encode an identical CDR3 as well. The chain joins TRBV5-1 to TRBJ2-7; no reliable D call. Trimming pared 0 bases from V and 4 bases from J, leaving 2 bases between. CDR1 SGHRS and CDR2 YFSETQ come from the germline V gene. The CDR3 extends over 11 amino acids. CDR3 loop: CASSLGYEQYF. DNA of the CDR3: TGCGCCAGCAGCTTGGGGTACGAGCAGTACTTC.

V usage is TRBV5-4 and J usage is TRBJ1-2; D gene ambiguous. Between the trimmed V and J ends, which lost 1 base and 2 bases, there was a span of 12 bases. The germline V gene has CDR1 SGHNT and CDR2 YYREEE (reference sequence). The CDR3 totals 15 residues. This chain's CDR3 is CASSLYLGSNYGYTF. CDR3 DNA: TGTGCCAGCAGCTTGTATCTGGGGTCGAACTATGGCTACACCTTC.

The chain has TRBV11-1 and TRBJ2-2; D not resolved. Germline CDR1 and CDR2: SGHAT and FQDESV (reference sequence). Trimming pared 1 base from V and 1 base from J, leaving 4 bases between. CDR3 length equals 14 residues. The CDR3 coding sequence is TGTGCCAGCAGCTTAGGACAGAACACCGGGGAGCTGTTTTTT. Protein sequence: CASSLGQNTGELFF.

V and J are TRBV20-1 and TRBJ1-1; the D is unclear. Trimming removed 3 bases from V and 4 bases from J, with 6 bases in between. CDR3 length equals 11 residues. The germline V gene has CDR1 DFQATT and CDR2 SNEGSKA (reference sequence). As DNA, the CDR3 is TGCAGTGCTAGCCAGGTCACTGAAGCTTTCTTT. Encoded protein: CSASQVTEAFF.

J is TRBJ2-2 and V is TRBV7-6; 7 bases match TRBD1. CDR3 length: 15 residues. V was clipped by 6 bases and J by 7 bases; unmatched bases: 11. Germline V gene lookup returns CDR1 SGHVS and CDR2 FNYEAQ. The CDR3 spells CASSFDRVGIGELFF. The CDR3 region has the DNA TGTGCCAGCAGTTTTGACAGGGTTGGCATCGGGGAGCTGTTTTTT.

V is TRBV3-1 (or the pseudogene TRBV3-2) and J is TRBJ2-7; 12 positions match TRBD2. V shed 0 bases, J shed 2 bases, and the junction held 5 bases outside the gene matches. The V gene's germline CDR1 is LGHDT and CDR2 YNNKEL (reference sequence). The CDR3 contains 17 residues. For the CDR3, the DNA is TGTGCCAGCAGCCAAGATTCCCGGACTAGCGGGGCCTACGAGCAGTACTTC. This sequence encodes CASSQDSRTSGAYEQYF.

The table lists this clone with a count of one. The chain uses TRBV5-6 and TRBJ1-2; the match to TRBD1 covers 11 bases. CDR1 is SGHDT, CDR2 YYEEEE, per germline. Trimming took 4 bases from V and 4 from J; bases not matched to a gene: 6. The CDR3 sequence is 15 residues long. The CDR3 nucleotides read TGTGCCAGCAGCCTAGGACAGGGGGCAGGCTATGGCTACACCTTC. It is translated as CASSLGQGAGYGYTF.

The chain has TRBV6-6 and TRBJ1-6, with a tentative D call TRBD1 (5 bases). V lost 5 bases to trimming and J lost 9 bases, with 11 bases between them. The CDR3 runs 13 residues. Germline V gene sequence: CDR1 MNHNY, CDR2 SVGAGI (reference sequence). The CDR3 loop is CASSHVGVSPLHF. CDR3 DNA sequence: TGTGCCAGCAGTCACGTGGGGGTTTCACCCCTCCACTTT.

This clone occurred once. V usage is TRBV18 and J usage is TRBJ2-1, with TRBD1 matching 7 bases. V gave up 3 bases and J gave up 11 bases; unmatched junction bases: 10. The CDR3 runs 14 residues. CDR1 and CDR2 (germline): KGHSH, LQKENI. The CDR3 DNA is TGTGCCAGCTCACCTCGGGACAGATTTCCTAAGCAGTTCTTC. Translated: CASSPRDRFPKQFF.

The chain has TRBV6-4 and TRBJ2-2, with 8 bases identical to TRBD1. V shed 2 bases, J shed 2 bases, and the junction held 4 bases outside the gene matches. Germline V gene data show CDR1 as MRHNA and CDR2 as SNTAGT. The CDR3 is 16 amino acids. CDR3 nucleotide sequence: TGTGCCAGCAGTGACGGACAGGGCTCCAACACCGGGGAGCTGTTTTTT. This gives the protein CASSDGQGSNTGELFF.

Only a few counts were recorded for this clone. V gene TRBV2 combines with J gene TRBJ1-1; 9 nucleotides match TRBD1. CDR3 length: 13 amino acids. Germline assignment: CDR1 SNHLY and CDR2 FYNNEI. The V and J ends lost 6 bases and 6 bases, in that order; junction bases with no gene match: 5. The CDR3 nucleotides read TGTGCCAGCAGAGACAGGGGGATCGCTGAAGCTTTCTTT. The encoded protein is CASRDRGIAEAFF.